Each of the 9 T cell receptor beta chains below was sequenced from the same sample in a study of radiotherapy plus CTLA-4 blockade in lung cancer. Sequencing was performed with immunoSEQ multiplex PCR; in TCRdb, only in-frame clones are kept and a portion is missing. The table has about 77,000 clones, over 65% seen once. Material: peripheral blood, obtained from a patient treated with radiotherapy plus ipilimumab. These TCRs come from a human donor with non-small cell lung cancer whose response to radiotherapy plus ipilimumab could not be evaluated.

This chain uses TRBV2 with TRBJ2-7, with D perhaps TRBD2 (7 bases). V lost 3 bases, J lost 1 base, and 13 bases lay in between. CDR1 is SNHLY and CDR2 is FYNNEI in the germline V gene. The CDR3 covers 15 residues. This CDR3 reads CASSDNGGASYEQYF. As DNA, the CDR3 is TGTGCCAGCAGTGATAATGGGGGGGCGTCCTACGAGCAGTACTTC.

The chain uses TRBV6-4 and TRBJ2-2; TRBD1 aligns across 7 bases. Trimming removed 6 bases from V and 3 bases from J; junction bases left unmatched: 7. CDR3 length equals 15 residues. Germline assignment: CDR1 MRHNA and CDR2 SNTAGT. The CDR3 nucleotides are TGTGCCAGCAGCGAAGGGGGCACGGACACCGGGGAGCTGTTTTTT. Amino acids: CASSEGGTDTGELFF.

The chain couples TRBV11-2 to TRBJ2-7; TRBD2 matches at 8 bases. V was clipped by 5 bases and J by 3 bases; unmatched bases: 15. This CDR3 contains 17 residues. Looked up from germline, CDR1 is SGHAT and CDR2 is FQNNGV. The CDR3 DNA reads TGTGCCAGCAGCCAACCTCAGACTAGCGTAGACCGCTACGAGCAGTACTTC. Protein product: CASSQPQTSVDRYEQYF.

A word on this clone: In the same sample, other DNA sequences code for this CDR3. V gene TRBV7-2 combines with J gene TRBJ2-1; D is unresolved. V was pared by 1 base and J by 8 bases, with 9 bases between. The germline gives CDR1 SGHTA, CDR2 FQGNSA. This CDR3 has 13 amino acids. The DNA of the CDR3 is TGTGCCAGCAGCTTAGTGGCAGTGGATGAGCAGTTCTTC. Its translation: CASSLVAVDEQFF.

This chain connects TRBV10-3 to TRBJ2-5; tentative D call: TRBD2 (6 bases). V gave up 6 bases and J gave up 1 base, with 18 bases separating them. This CDR3 spans 16 amino acids. Germline CDR1 reads ENHRY; CDR2 reads SYGVKD. CDR3 nucleotide sequence: TGTGCCATCAGGGGGAGACAGAATAGCGGCCAAGAGACCCAGTACTTC. Translated: CAIRGRQNSGQETQYF.

The chain carries TRBV5-4 and TRBJ1-2; D call uncertain. Looked up from germline, CDR1 is SGHNT and CDR2 is YYREEE (reference sequence). Trimming took off 3 bases at V and 3 bases at J, with 9 bases between the two ends. This CDR3 comprises 13 residues. The CDR3 protein is CASSSRGDYGYTF. The CDR3 DNA reads as TGTGCCAGCAGCTCCCGGGGTGACTATGGCTACACCTTC. Variable domain in full (rest from reference TRBV5-4 and TRBJ1-2): ETGVTQSPTHLIKTRGQQVTLRCSSQSGHNTVSWYQQALGQGPQFIFQYYREEENGRGNFPPRFSGLQFPNYSSELNVNALELDDSALYLCASSSRGDYGYTFGSGTRLTVV.

This clone has just one count. This chain joins TRBV4-1 and TRBJ2-1, with D possibly matching TRBD1 (5 bases). This CDR3 is built from 14 residues. Trimming took 5 bases from V and 3 from J, leaving 11 bases between them. In germline, CDR1 is MGHRA, CDR2 YSYEKL. As DNA, the CDR3 is TGCGCCAGCAGCAAGGGCCAGGGCTACAATGAGCAGTTCTTC. Translation: CASSKGQGYNEQFF.

CDR3 sequence: CASSWAADNTEAFF. In nucleotides, the CDR3 is TGCGCCAGCAGCTGGGCAGCAGACAACACTGAAGCTTTCTTT. This chain uses TRBV5-1 with TRBJ1-1, with D unclear. Germline V CDR1 and CDR2: SGHRS, YFSETQ. Trimming stripped 3 bases from V and 2 bases from J, with 11 bases between. The CDR3 has 14 amino acids. Based on the CDR3 plus reference TRBV5-1 and TRBJ1-1, the full variable domain is KAGVTQTPRYLIKTRGQQVTLSCSPISGHRSVSWYQQTPGQGLQFLFEYFSETQRNKGNFPGRFSGRQFSNSRSEMNVSTLELGDSALYLCASSWAADNTEAFFGQGTRLTVV.

The J gene is TRBJ2-3, the V gene TRBV5-1; 11 nucleotides match TRBD1. In germline, CDR1 is SGHRS, CDR2 YFSETQ. The CDR3 consists of 15 residues. After removal of 5 bases from V and 5 bases from J, the junction contained 7 bases not matched to a gene. CDR3 sequence: CASRAGQGVQDTQYF. The CDR3 nucleotides read TGCGCCAGCAGGGCGGGACAGGGGGTACAAGATACGCAGTATTTT.